This T cell receptor beta chain stems from a study of control samples from healthy donors and cancer patients. Clones were read by immunoSEQ multiplex PCR, and TCRdb kept only the in-frame ones, dropping some. The sample includes some 150,000 clones, around 94% of them seen just once. In its sample, this clone was seen a few times. Germline CDR1 and CDR2: MNHEY and SVGAGI. Trimming took 0 bases from V and 0 from J, leaving 5 bases between them. The CDR3 sequence is 14 residues long. J is TRBJ1-1 and V is TRBV6-5; no clear D gene. The TCR originated in a man between 60 and 75 years old with colorectal cancer. The sequenced sample was PBMCs. The CDR3 sequence: CASSYSDMNTEAFF. In DNA, the CDR3 is TGTGCCAGCAGTTACTCCGATATGAACACTGAAGCTTTCTTT.